The 24 T cell receptor beta chains in this list originate from one sample, sequenced in a study of blood T cell repertoires in COVID-19. TCRdb's table, derived via immunoSEQ multiplex PCR, lists solely in-frame clones and lacks some. The sample yields fewer than 500,000 clones, about 90% seen once. Sequencing was carried out using peripheral blood. These receptors all come from a man aged 18-30 years with COVID-19, enrolled during active disease.

The genes are TRBV11-3 and TRBJ2-2, with TRBD1 matching over 7 bases. Germline lookup yields CDR1 SGHNT and CDR2 YENEEA. The CDR3 totals 15 residues. V dropped 2 bases and J dropped 5; count of bases not matched to a gene: 5. CDR3 sequence: CASSLRQGRTGELFF. CDR3 DNA: TGTGCCAGCAGCTTAAGACAGGGTAGGACCGGGGAGCTGTTTTTT.

The chain uses TRBV19 and TRBJ2-1, with D possibly TRBD2 on 6 matching bases. Trimming removed 10 bases from V and 0 bases from J, with 10 bases in between. The CDR3 length is 13 residues. Looked up from germline, CDR1 is LNHDA and CDR2 is SQIVND (reference sequence). Written as DNA, the CDR3 is TGTGCCATTGCGACTAGCTCCTACAATGAGCAGTTCTTC. Translation: CAIATSSYNEQFF.

This clone appeared a single time. The chain is built from TRBV2 and TRBJ1-2; D is perhaps TRBD1 (5 bases). Trimming took 0 bases from V and 4 from J, leaving 9 bases between them. The CDR3 length is 14 residues. The germline V gene has CDR1 SNHLY and CDR2 FYNNEI. As DNA, the CDR3 is TGTGCCAGCAGTGAAGCCGCGACAGCCTATGGCTACACCTTC. Translation: CASSEAATAYGYTF. Based on the CDR3 plus reference TRBV2 and TRBJ1-2, the full variable domain is EPEVTQTPSHQVTQMGQEVILRCVPISNHLYFYWYRQILGQKVEFLVSFYNNEISEKSEIFDDQFSVERPDGSNFTLKIRSTKLEDSAMYFCASSEAATAYGYTFGSGTRLTVV.

This clone was seen just once. The rearrangement links TRBV2 to TRBJ2-2; TRBD2 matches 9 bases. J gave up 1 base and V 7 bases, and 7 bases lay outside the gene matches. Germline loops: CDR1 SNHLY, CDR2 FYNNEI. This CDR3 region has 16 residues. CDR3 region: CASIPRTSENTGELFF. CDR3 sequence (DNA): TGTGCCAGCATTCCGAGGACTAGCGAGAACACCGGGGAGCTGTTTTTT.

The gene calls are TRBV2 and TRBJ2-1; 14 nucleotides match TRBD2. The CDR3 is made up of 16 amino acids. Germline loops: CDR1 SNHLY, CDR2 FYNNEI. The V and J ends lost 6 bases and 5 bases, in that order; junction bases with no gene match: 6. CDR3 region: CASRLRTSGRNNEQFF. CDR3 DNA sequence: TGTGCCAGCAGACTACGGACTAGCGGGAGGAACAATGAGCAGTTCTTC.

This sequence joins TRBV5-1 and TRBJ2-1; TRBD2 matches 13 bases. The CDR3 has 16 residues. CDR1 SGHRS and CDR2 YFSETQ come from the germline V gene. V lost 0 bases, J lost 4 bases, and 1 base stayed unmatched. The CDR3 sequence: CASSLELAGGYNEQFF. CDR3 coding DNA: TGCGCCAGCAGCTTGGAACTAGCGGGGGGGTACAATGAGCAGTTCTTC.

This chain links TRBV7-8 with TRBJ1-5, with D tentatively TRBD1 (5 bases). Germline assignment: CDR1 SGHVS and CDR2 FQNEAQ. CDR3 length: 16 residues. Trimming left V 5 bases short and J 4 bases short, with 18 bases between. The CDR3 loop is CASSLESYQGNQPQHF. The CDR3 DNA follows: TGTGCCAGCAGCCTCGAGTCATATCAGGGTAATCAGCCCCAGCATTTT.

V is TRBV12-3 or TRBV12-4 and J is TRBJ2-5; D perhaps matches TRBD1 (6 bases). This CDR3 contains 13 residues. V shed 6 bases and J shed 3 bases, with 11 bases lying between them. The CDR3 coding sequence is TGTGCCAGCAGCCCAGGGGTGGAAGAGACCCAGTACTTC. Its translation: CASSPGVEETQYF.

The chain recombines TRBV7-2 with TRBJ1-1; D is unresolved. This CDR3 comprises 14 residues. Trimming took 3 bases from V and 1 from J, leaving 9 bases between them. Per the germline V gene, CDR1 is SGHTA and CDR2 is FQGNSA. This chain's CDR3 is CASSFWNRNTEAFF. As DNA, the CDR3 is TGTGCCAGCAGCTTCTGGAACAGGAACACTGAAGCTTTCTTT.

V gene TRBV19 combines with J gene TRBJ2-1; perhaps TRBD1 as D (5 bases). The length of the CDR3 is 14 residues. Germline values: CDR1 LNHDA, CDR2 SQIVND (reference sequence). V was cut by 5 bases and J by 3 bases, with 11 bases left in between. This CDR3 reads CASSRQGDYNEQFF. The CDR3 nucleotides are TGTGCCAGTAGTCGGCAGGGCGACTACAATGAGCAGTTCTTC.

V is TRBV5-6 and J is TRBJ2-7; D uncertain. This CDR3 has 12 amino acids. The germline CDR1 and CDR2 sequences are SGHDT and YYEEEE. The V and J ends lost 2 bases and 0 bases respectively, with 3 bases between them. CDR3 DNA: TGTGCCAGCAGCTTCCTCTCCTACGAGCAGTACTTC. Encoded protein: CASSFLSYEQYF.

The chain links TRBV6-1 to TRBJ1-5; 9 nucleotides line up with TRBD1. Germline trimming cut 3 bases from V and 5 bases from J; bases unmatched to any gene: 8. The CDR3 is 16 amino acids. CDR1 and CDR2 (germline): MNHNS, SASEGT. The CDR3 sequence is CASSERLTGGYQPQHF. DNA of the CDR3: TGTGCCAGCAGTGAGCGCCTGACAGGGGGTTATCAGCCCCAGCATTTT.

The rearrangement joins TRBV11-2 to TRBJ2-1, with D possibly being TRBD2 (5 bases). The CDR3 contains 17 residues. Between the trimmed V and J ends, which lost 2 bases and 0 bases, there was a span of 14 bases. Germline CDR1 and CDR2: SGHAT and FQNNGV. CDR3 sequence: CASSLRAGTSSYNEQFF. The CDR3 coding sequence is TGTGCCAGCAGCTTACGGGCGGGCACGAGCTCCTACAATGAGCAGTTCTTC. Together with reference TRBV11-2 and TRBJ2-1, the CDR3 gives the full variable domain: EAGVAQSPRYKIIEKRQSVAFWCNPISGHATLYWYQQILGQGPKLLIQFQNNGVVDDSQLPKDRFSAERLKGVDSTLKIQPAKLEDSAVYLCASSLRAGTSSYNEQFFGPGTRLTVL.

V gene TRBV5-1 combines with J gene TRBJ2-3; 9 nucleotides line up with TRBD2. The germline V gene encodes CDR1 SGHRS and CDR2 YFSETQ. This CDR3 is built from 17 residues. The junction had 13 bases not matched to a gene; V was cut back by 3 bases and J by 5 bases. The CDR3 sequence: CASSYHPERGELDTQYF. The CDR3 region has the DNA TGCGCCAGCAGCTACCACCCGGAGCGGGGGGAGTTAGATACGCAGTATTTT. Drawing the rest from reference TRBV5-1 and TRBJ2-3, the complete variable domain is KAGVTQTPRYLIKTRGQQVTLSCSPISGHRSVSWYQQTPGQGLQFLFEYFSETQRNKGNFPGRFSGRQFSNSRSEMNVSTLELGDSALYLCASSYHPERGELDTQYFGPGTRLTVL.

The gene calls are TRBV7-8 and TRBJ1-3, with D possibly being TRBD1 (6 bases). The germline V gene encodes CDR1 SGHVS and CDR2 FQNEAQ. This CDR3 comprises 18 residues. V was cut by 1 base and J by 0 bases, with 16 bases left in between. CDR3 sequence reads: CASSLGAGAWSSGNTIYF. As DNA, the CDR3 is TGTGCCAGCAGCTTAGGGGCGGGGGCTTGGAGCTCTGGAAACACCATATATTTT.

This rearrangement joins TRBV11-3 to TRBJ2-2; 10 bases fit TRBD2. The CDR3 has 17 residues. After removal of 2 bases from V and 5 bases from J, the junction contained 8 bases not matched to a gene. Germline V gene data show CDR1 as SGHNT and CDR2 as YENEEA. CDR3: CASSLSVLAGDTGELFF. The CDR3 bases are TGTGCCAGCAGCTTATCCGTGCTAGCGGGGGATACCGGGGAGCTGTTTTTT.

CDR3 loop: CASSPLQATSAGELFF. CDR3 nucleotides: TGTGCCAGCTCACCACTGCAGGCCACTTCTGCCGGGGAGCTGTTTTTT. V is TRBV18 and J is TRBJ2-2; D not certain. CDR3 length equals 16 residues. The germline CDR1 and CDR2 sequences are KGHSH and LQKENI. Between the trimmed V and J ends, which lost 1 base and 6 bases, there was a span of 15 bases.

V usage is TRBV27 and J usage is TRBJ2-7; weak D call: TRBD1 (6 bases). Germline CDR1 MNHEY, CDR2 SMNVEV (reference sequence). V dropped 2 bases and J dropped 0 bases, with 14 bases sitting between them. There are 16 residues in the CDR3. CDR3 sequence (DNA): TGTGCCAGCAGTTTAATCGGACAGCTGAGCTCCTACGAGCAGTACTTC. Its translation is CASSLIGQLSSYEQYF.

The chain links TRBV19 to TRBJ2-3, with TRBD2 matching 10 bases. With V trimmed by 4 bases and J by 4 bases, 5 bases remained unmatched. CDR3 length: 15 residues. Germline V gene sequence: CDR1 LNHDA, CDR2 SQIVND (reference sequence). The CDR3 coding sequence is TGTGCCAGTAGTACCTCTAGCGGGGGTGCAGATACGCAGTATTTT. This sequence encodes CASSTSSGGADTQYF.

This clone showed up just a few times. The chain uses TRBV7-6 and TRBJ2-2, with TRBD2 matching over 9 bases. Trimming cost V 5 bases and J 7 bases; bases outside gene matches: 11. The CDR3 runs 16 residues. Per the germline V gene, CDR1 is SGHVS and CDR2 is FNYEAQ. The CDR3 DNA reads as TGTGCCAGCAGCCCGACCGTTGCGGGAGGGGACGGGGAGCTGTTTTTT. It encodes CASSPTVAGGDGELFF.

V usage is TRBV11-2 and J usage is TRBJ2-7; D ambiguous. Germline CDR1 reads SGHAT; CDR2 reads FQNNGV. The CDR3 is 13 amino acids. V lost 6 bases, J lost 0 bases, and 9 bases lay in between. This chain's CDR3 is CASRHDNSYEQYF. Written as DNA, the CDR3 is TGTGCCAGCAGACACGACAACTCCTACGAGCAGTACTTC. The whole variable domain, remainder taken from reference TRBV11-2 and TRBJ2-7, is EAGVAQSPRYKIIEKRQSVAFWCNPISGHATLYWYQQILGQGPKLLIQFQNNGVVDDSQLPKDRFSAERLKGVDSTLKIQPAKLEDSAVYLCASRHDNSYEQYFGPGTRLTVT.

The rearrangement uses TRBV15 and TRBJ2-3; 8 bases map to TRBD2. Trimming took 6 bases from V and 5 from J; bases not matched to a gene: 7. The CDR3 totals 14 residues. Germline V gene lookup returns CDR1 LNHNV and CDR2 YYDKDF (reference sequence). DNA of the CDR3: TGTGCCACCAGGCCAGCGGGAGTCCTAGATACGCAGTATTTT. It codes for CATRPAGVLDTQYF.

V gene TRBV7-3 combines with J gene TRBJ1-5; perhaps TRBD1 as D (5 bases). Germline V gives CDR1 SGHTA, CDR2 FQGTGA. This CDR3 region has 13 residues. V was trimmed by 3 bases and J by 7 bases, leaving 10 bases between them. The CDR3 DNA reads as TGTGCCAGCAGCTTCGATCAGGGACAGCCCCAGCATTTT. This gives the protein CASSFDQGQPQHF.

V usage is TRBV5-4 and J usage is TRBJ2-7; a weak D match, TRBD2 (5 bases). The germline gives CDR1 SGHNT, CDR2 YYREEE (reference sequence). Trimming pared 0 bases from V and 7 bases from J, leaving 11 bases between. CDR3 length: 13 residues. In DNA form, the CDR3 reads TGTGCCAGCAGCTTGGTTCGGGGAGAGGAGCAGTACTTC. Protein product: CASSLVRGEEQYF.